This T cell receptor (beta chain) was captured by sequencing in a study of blood T cells in healthy people across ages. Extracted total RNA amounted to at least 5 micrograms for each sample. Then a second PCR, running about 7 to 11 cycles, was carried out with a sample-barcoded 5' primer and a J-beta primer mix. From the 5' RACE reads, TCRdb called clonotypes with MiXCR, one entry per CDR3 protein. The data show more than 900,000 distinct CDR3 sequences, approximately 25% seen once. Study-wide points: Because sorting was not performed, PBMCs prevented conclusive naive versus antigen-experienced comparison.

The CDR3 is 13 residues long. The V gene end was trimmed by 6 bases and the J gene end by 6 bases; junction bases not matched to a gene: 2. Germline-derived CDR1 and CDR2 are MDHEN and SYDVKM. This clonotype was counted only a few times. Its antigen is not identified. These data also featured in a second study, about T cells of mothers and their children. That work adds: Each donor was one of three healthy Caucasian mothers or one of their six children. Unrelated mother-child pairs always had slightly, but never significantly, lower normalized overlap than related pairs.

This chain uses TRBV28 with TRBJ1-2; 12 bases line up with TRBD1. The receptor was derived from a girl aged 2 to 9 in good health. Sample: blood. The CDR3 spells CASSRDRGHGYTF. The DNA of the CDR3 is TGTGCCAGCAGCCGGGACAGGGGGCATGGCTACACCTTC.